A single sample gave rise to the 17 T cell receptor beta chains below, sequenced in a study of T-cell memory formation after mild COVID-19 (dated by TCRdb to the early 2020s). Libraries were made using 5' RACE. Sequencer: Illumina NovaSeq 6000. TCRdb applied fastp at Q25 and MiXCR to the public reads, then kept only in-frame beta chains. Rows are combined by CDR3 protein, so each entry shows the most common genes and DNA. Here the sample has hundreds of thousands of distinct CDR3 sequences; under 20% occur a single time. Approximately 12% of the sample lies in the top ten. Input material: PBMCs or a T cell subset sorted from them (not recorded which). The receptors were gathered from an adult woman who had mild COVID-19 (a few samples of this study predate the infection). The sample titles of this study are shuffled in the database, so cell type and time point are left out; the donor was told from shared clones.

The rearrangement links TRBV7-3 to TRBJ2-1; TRBD2 agrees at 9 bases. Trimming removed 7 bases from V and 8 bases from J; junction bases left unmatched: 9. Germline loops: CDR1 SGHTA, CDR2 FQGTGA. This CDR3 is 14 amino acids long. The CDR3 bases are TGTGCCAGCAAGACTAGCGGACTCGTCCATGAGCAGTTCTTC. It is translated as CASKTSGLVHEQFF.

This clonotype was seen a handful of times. The chain combines TRBV12-3 or TRBV12-4 with TRBJ2-3; D remains unclear. The CDR3 sequence is 15 residues long. The ends were cut back, 2 bases at V and 2 bases at J, with 11 bases in the middle. The CDR3 nucleotides are TGTGCCAGCAGTTTACAGGTCCTCTCCACAGATACGCAGTATTTT. It translates to CASSLQVLSTDTQYF.

The rearrangement uses TRBV7-9 and TRBJ2-7, with a possible D match to TRBD2 (6 bases). V was clipped by 5 bases and J by 8 bases, with 28 bases between them. CDR1 and CDR2 from the germline V gene are SEHNR and FQNEAQ (reference sequence). The CDR3 extends over 17 amino acids. CDR3 in DNA: TGTGCCAGCAGCACCACCTCCACCCGACTAGGACCTATGAAGCAGTACTTC. Residues: CASSTTSTRLGPMKQYF.

The chain uses TRBV4-2 and TRBJ2-2; no definite D call. This CDR3 spans 16 amino acids. Trimming removed 1 base from V and 0 bases from J, with 9 bases in between. The germline V gene encodes CDR1 LGHNA and CDR2 YNFKEQ. The CDR3 region has the DNA TGTGCCAGCAGCCAAGGTCTGCAAACGAACACCGGGGAGCTGTTTTTT. Residues: CASSQGLQTNTGELFF.

This clonotype was counted a few times. The chain has TRBV7-9 and TRBJ1-1; possibly TRBD1 for D (5 bases). Trimming removed 3 bases at V and 1 base at J, with 15 bases between. CDR1 and CDR2 from the germline V gene are SEHNR and FQNEAQ (reference sequence). CDR3 size: 16 residues. CDR3 loop: CASSFSQGSGNTEAFF. DNA of the CDR3: TGTGCCAGCAGCTTTAGTCAGGGATCAGGGAACACTGAAGCTTTCTTT.

This clonotype was observed a few times. The chain has TRBV7-8 and TRBJ2-7; D gene unclear. From germline, CDR1 is SGHVS and CDR2 FQNEAQ. The CDR3 runs to 14 residues. The V end was cut by 0 bases, the J end by 1 base, with 7 bases between. CDR3 nucleotide sequence: TGTGCCAGCAGCTTAGCTAGGTTATCCTACGAGCAGTACTTC. It is translated as CASSLARLSYEQYF. Using reference TRBV7-8 and TRBJ2-7 for the parts outside the CDR3, the full variable domain is GAGVSQSPRYKVAKRGQDVALRCDPISGHVSLFWYQQALGQGPEFLTYFQNEAQLDKSGLPSDRFFAERPEGSVSTLKIQRTQQEDSAVYLCASSLARLSYEQYFGPGTRLTVT.

This clonotype has just a few counts. The rearrangement uses TRBV7-2 and TRBJ2-1, with 9 bases aligning to TRBD2. With V trimmed by 8 bases and J by 2 bases, 4 bases remained unmatched. The V gene's germline CDR1 is SGHTA and CDR2 FQGNSA. The CDR3 runs to 14 residues. CDR3 sequence (DNA): TGTGCCAGCGGACGGACTAGCGCCTACAATGAGCAGTTCTTC. As protein: CASGRTSAYNEQFF.

The rearrangement uses TRBV4-2 and TRBJ1-2, with D perhaps TRBD1 (6 bases). The V end lost 5 bases, the J end lost 3 bases, and 13 bases lay between the germline ends. The CDR3 loop spans 14 amino acids. The germline V gene encodes CDR1 LGHNA and CDR2 YNFKEQ. Written as DNA, the CDR3 is TGTGCCAGCAGCGGCAGGGGCAACGACTATGGCTACACCTTC. Translation: CASSGRGNDYGYTF.

This clonotype occurred many times. This chain joins TRBV7-9 and TRBJ1-5; 7 bases agree with TRBD1. The V and J ends lost 5 bases and 10 bases, in that order; junction bases with no gene match: 11. CDR1 SEHNR and CDR2 FQNEAQ come from the germline V gene (reference sequence). This CDR3 region has 14 residues. The CDR3 spells CASSKTGTDFPQHF. The CDR3 DNA reads as TGTGCCAGCAGCAAAACCGGGACAGACTTCCCCCAGCATTTT.

The chain links TRBV15 to TRBJ1-6; D unclear. Germline CDR1 LNHNV, CDR2 YYDKDF (reference sequence). The CDR3 loop spans 15 amino acids. The V gene lost 0 bases and the J gene lost 8 bases, with 11 bases spanning the gap. CDR3 amino acids: CATSRDGVGYSPLHF. In nucleotides, the CDR3 is TGTGCCACCAGCAGAGATGGTGTCGGGTATTCACCCCTCCACTTT.

V gene TRBV3-1 combines with J gene TRBJ2-7; no firm D call. This CDR3 contains 12 residues. Between the trimmed V and J ends, which lost 0 bases and 10 bases, there was a span of 10 bases. The germline V gene has CDR1 LGHDT and CDR2 YNNKEL (reference sequence). The CDR3 loop is CASSQDEAKQYF. The CDR3 coding sequence is TGTGCCAGCAGCCAAGATGAGGCAAAACAGTACTTC.

This clonotype has just a few counts. This rearrangement joins TRBV7-2 to TRBJ1-2, with 10 nucleotides matching TRBD1. The trim removed 2 bases at V and 7 bases at J, leaving 4 bases unmatched. There are 14 residues in the CDR3. In germline, CDR1 is SGHTA, CDR2 FQGNSA. The CDR3 DNA sequence: TGTGCCAGCAGCTTAAGACAGGGGGCGCTTGGCTACACCTTC. Its translation is CASSLRQGALGYTF.

The gene calls are TRBV4-2 and TRBJ1-2; 10 nucleotides agree with TRBD1. Germline loops: CDR1 LGHNA, CDR2 YNFKEQ. Unmatched junction bases numbered 4, after V lost 4 bases and J lost 5 bases. The CDR3 runs to 14 residues. In DNA, the CDR3 is TGTGCCAGCAGCCCCGGGACAGGGGAGTATGGCTACACCTTC. Its translation is CASSPGTGEYGYTF.

V gene TRBV10-3 combines with J gene TRBJ2-5, with 8 bases lining up with TRBD1. The V gene end was trimmed by 6 bases and the J gene end by 4 bases; junction bases not matched to a gene: 4. The CDR3 is made up of 13 amino acids. Per the germline V gene, CDR1 is ENHRY and CDR2 is SYGVKD. The DNA for the CDR3 is TGTGCCATCAGAGCTGGACAGGGAGAGACCCAGTACTTC. Its translation is CAIRAGQGETQYF.

The chain carries TRBV9 and TRBJ2-1; TRBD2 agrees at 8 bases. The germline V gene has CDR1 SGDLS and CDR2 YYNGEE. Germline trimming cut 0 bases from V and 4 bases from J; bases unmatched to any gene: 18. The CDR3 consists of 20 residues. This CDR3 reads CASSVATARTSRHEYNEQFF. In nucleotides, the CDR3 is TGTGCCAGCAGCGTAGCTACCGCAAGGACTAGCAGACACGAGTACAATGAGCAGTTCTTC. Based on the CDR3 plus reference TRBV9 and TRBJ2-1, the full variable domain is DSGVTQTPKHLITATGQRVTLRCSPRSGDLSVYWYQQSLDQGLQFLIQYYNGEERAKGNILERFSAQQFPDLHSELNLSSLELGDSALYFCASSVATARTSRHEYNEQFFGPGTRLTVL.

The sample holds a few counts of this clonotype. The V gene is TRBV9, the J gene TRBJ2-7, with 10 bases aligning to TRBD2. The CDR3 runs to 14 residues. In germline, CDR1 is SGDLS, CDR2 YYNGEE. V lost 4 bases and J lost 4; bases outside the gene matches: 5. The CDR3 nucleotides are TGTGCCAGCAGCCCTAGCGGGAGTCGATACGAGCAGTACTTC. Residues: CASSPSGSRYEQYF.

This clonotype was observed a handful of times. The chain has TRBV5-1 and TRBJ1-5; no clear D. Germline-derived CDR1 and CDR2 are SGHRS and YFSETQ. The V end was cut by 0 bases, the J end by 4 bases, with 5 bases between. The CDR3 length is 13 residues. This chain's CDR3 is CASSLAPNQPQHF. CDR3 coding DNA: TGCGCCAGCAGCTTGGCCCCGAATCAGCCCCAGCATTTT.